A selection of T cell receptor beta chains follows, all from one sample in a study of shared clonotypes between healthy human individuals. Sequencing was performed with immunoSEQ multiplex PCR; in TCRdb, only in-frame clones are kept and a portion is missing. The sample carries around 2.1 million clones, under 95% recorded once. Sequencing used naive CD8+ T cells from PBMCs. All receptors derive from a man aged 18 to 30 in good health. Some clones in this sample may be carry-over from other donors' samples. Both conserved end residues are trimmed from each CDR3. The order of the fields is V gene, CDR3 length, clone size, D gene, CDR3 protein. The D gene is left open where the match is weak. Only some rows state a clone size, as once, few, many or a class for expanded clones.

v_gene: TRBV19; len: 11; abundance: .; d_gene: .; CDR3aa: ASSLMSNQPQH
v_gene: TRBV6-1; len: 13; abundance: .; d_gene: .; CDR3aa: ASSLQSSLGTEAF
v_gene: TRBV9; len: 12; abundance: once; d_gene: TRBD2; CDR3aa: ASSVGGGPNEQF
v_gene: TRBV7-9; len: 12; abundance: .; d_gene: .; CDR3aa: ASSLGREEGEQY
v_gene: TRBV7-9; len: 15; abundance: .; d_gene: .; CDR3aa: ASSLSVPQLGRIGQF
v_gene: TRBV7-2; len: 12; abundance: .; d_gene: TRBD2; CDR3aa: ASSLSGRDYEQY
v_gene: TRBV5-5; len: 15; abundance: once; d_gene: .; CDR3aa: ASSLDRPLTYQETQY
v_gene: TRBV19; len: 12; abundance: .; d_gene: .; CDR3aa: ASSLTSSTSAIY
v_gene: TRBV28; len: 12; abundance: .; d_gene: TRBD1; CDR3aa: ASSLDRAGTEAF
v_gene: TRBV7-6; len: 11; abundance: .; d_gene: .; CDR3aa: ASSFGTNQPQH
v_gene: TRBV10-3; len: 14; abundance: .; d_gene: .; CDR3aa: AISGEGALPNQPQH
v_gene: TRBV5-8; len: 11; abundance: .; d_gene: .; CDR3aa: ATRPGSSYEQY
v_gene: TRBV27; len: 19; abundance: .; d_gene: TRBD1; CDR3aa: ASSLLVRSGTGKPGGYGYT
v_gene: TRBV7-6; len: 14; abundance: .; d_gene: .; CDR3aa: ASSLARGGSGNTIY
v_gene: TRBV7-9; len: 11; abundance: .; d_gene: .; CDR3aa: ASSPGTNHVQY
v_gene: TRBV7-8; len: 14; abundance: .; d_gene: TRBD2; CDR3aa: ASSLGLAGGYNEQF
v_gene: TRBV7-9; len: 16; abundance: .; d_gene: .; CDR3aa: ASSPPPAGARDSYEQY
v_gene: TRBV10-3; len: 12; abundance: .; d_gene: .; CDR3aa: AISDPLVDSELF
v_gene: TRBV28; len: 15; abundance: once; d_gene: .; CDR3aa: ASSLLGWVSSNNEQF
v_gene: TRBV7-9; len: 14; abundance: .; d_gene: .; CDR3aa: ASSLGAGGASYEQY
v_gene: TRBV11-2; len: 15; abundance: .; d_gene: TRBD2; CDR3aa: ASSSHSTSGIGYEQY
v_gene: TRBV19; len: 15; abundance: .; d_gene: TRBD1; CDR3aa: ASRSHEGTGFTGELF
v_gene: TRBV7-8; len: 13; abundance: .; d_gene: .; CDR3aa: ASSLAFSGNTEAF
v_gene: TRBV27; len: 12; abundance: .; d_gene: .; CDR3aa: ASSPRRGGHEQY
v_gene: TRBV29-1; len: 11; abundance: .; d_gene: TRBD1; CDR3aa: SLRDRYTDTQY
v_gene: TRBV5-5; len: 12; abundance: .; d_gene: .; CDR3aa: ASSEPLRTGELF
v_gene: TRBV19; len: 13; abundance: .; d_gene: TRBD2; CDR3aa: ASSIGLAGGGELF
v_gene: TRBV27; len: 14; abundance: .; d_gene: TRBD1; CDR3aa: ASSDDRGEGTGELF
v_gene: TRBV7-8; len: 11; abundance: .; d_gene: TRBD1; CDR3aa: ASSSDRGDTQY
v_gene: TRBV9; len: 15; abundance: once; d_gene: .; CDR3aa: ASSVPQGPDTNTEAF
v_gene: TRBV9; len: 13; abundance: .; d_gene: TRBD1; CDR3aa: ASSETPGQAYEQY
v_gene: TRBV9; len: 12; abundance: .; d_gene: TRBD2; CDR3aa: ASTEGLADYEQY
v_gene: TRBV19; len: 14; abundance: .; d_gene: TRBD1; CDR3aa: ASSSFGTGETGELF
v_gene: TRBV6-5; len: 13; abundance: .; d_gene: TRBD1; CDR3aa: ASSFWTGANTEAF
v_gene: TRBV6-6; len: 13; abundance: .; d_gene: .; CDR3aa: ASSPPGRPNQPQH
v_gene: TRBV4-3; len: 12; abundance: few; d_gene: .; CDR3aa: ASSQDRGGQPQH
v_gene: TRBV5-6; len: 13; abundance: .; d_gene: .; CDR3aa: ASSLLSSPPYEQY
v_gene: TRBV27; len: 15; abundance: .; d_gene: TRBD2; CDR3aa: ASSTYLPAGTTDTQY
v_gene: TRBV29-1; len: 9; abundance: .; d_gene: .; CDR3aa: SVPLDNEQF
v_gene: TRBV28; len: 19; abundance: .; d_gene: TRBD2; CDR3aa: ASSFPAELGREGPSYNEQF
v_gene: TRBV4-2; len: 14; abundance: .; d_gene: .; CDR3aa: ASSRERAPSVNEQF
v_gene: TRBV6-6; len: 11; abundance: .; d_gene: .; CDR3aa: ASSESGKNIQY
v_gene: TRBV7-9; len: 13; abundance: .; d_gene: TRBD2; CDR3aa: ASSLSSGTLLEQY
v_gene: TRBV7-9; len: 16; abundance: .; d_gene: TRBD1; CDR3aa: ASSLSRRDRAIDYEQY
v_gene: TRBV27; len: 9; abundance: once; d_gene: .; CDR3aa: ASSPGNGYT
v_gene: TRBV27; len: 13; abundance: .; d_gene: .; CDR3aa: ASSNTRRGDNEQF
v_gene: TRBV6-6; len: 11; abundance: .; d_gene: .; CDR3aa: ASSSGENTEAF
v_gene: TRBV7-6; len: 15; abundance: .; d_gene: TRBD2; CDR3aa: ASSLASLAGVPPEQY
v_gene: TRBV10-3; len: 12; abundance: .; d_gene: .; CDR3aa: AISAPGAAGELF
v_gene: TRBV20-1; len: 9; abundance: .; d_gene: .; CDR3aa: SARQIGEQY
v_gene: TRBV29-1; len: 13; abundance: .; d_gene: TRBD1; CDR3aa: SVPTRDRGNTEAF
v_gene: TRBV23-1; len: 13; abundance: .; d_gene: .; CDR3aa: ARTKSKARVAEAF
v_gene: TRBV27; len: 15; abundance: .; d_gene: .; CDR3aa: ASSFRLRGGRNNEQF